A single sample is the source of the 28 T cell receptor beta chains below, sequenced in a study of low-dose radiotherapy and immunotherapy resistance in tumors. Covering alpha and beta chains, TRAV- and TRBV-specific primers were used for the first-strand cDNA. The TCRs were subjected to amplification over around 18 PCR cycles employing a constant-region primer in conjunction with a V-primer adapter. Each CDR3 protein is one row after TCRdb ran MiXCR on the reads. Of 30,000 to 50,000 distinct CDR3 sequences in the sample, around a third were seen once. Time point noted: before trial treatment. Sequencing was performed on PBMCs, taken before treatment. The receptors were gathered from a male donor with gallbladder cancer.

The table lists this clonotype with many counts. The V call is TRBV20-1, the J call TRBJ2-1; 9 bases are a match to TRBD1. The CDR3 spans 16 residues. V shed 2 bases and J 0 bases; nucleotides not matched to a gene: 5. Germline V gives CDR1 DFQATT, CDR2 SNEGSKA (reference sequence). The CDR3: CSARSTGGFSYNEQFF. DNA for the CDR3: TGCAGTGCTAGATCAACAGGGGGCTTCTCCTACAATGAGCAGTTCTTC.

This clonotype was found many times. This rearrangement joins TRBV20-1 to TRBJ2-5, with D possibly being TRBD2 (6 bases). CDR1 is DFQATT, CDR2 SNEGSKA, per germline (reference sequence). V shed 0 bases and J shed 6 bases, with 17 bases lying between them. The CDR3 spans 15 residues. CDR3 loop: CSARDSGSLKKTQYF. In nucleotides, the CDR3 is TGCAGTGCTAGAGATTCCGGGAGCCTCAAGAAGACCCAGTACTTC.

This clonotype was observed many times. The V call is TRBV6-6, the J call TRBJ2-7, with TRBD1 identical over 8 bases. J was trimmed by 7 bases and V by 6 bases; bases with no gene match: 14. The CDR3 loop spans 15 amino acids. Looked up from germline, CDR1 is MNHNY and CDR2 is SVGAGI (reference sequence). CDR3 amino acids: CASSPGDRGMGEQYF. CDR3 bases: TGTGCCAGCAGCCCGGGCGACAGGGGTATGGGGGAGCAGTACTTC.

This clonotype was found many times. The chain joins TRBV4-1 to TRBJ2-5; 11 nucleotides line up with TRBD2. Germline lookup yields CDR1 MGHRA and CDR2 YSYEKL. V trimming: 4 bases; J trimming: 5 bases; junction bases outside the gene matches: 9. The CDR3 is made up of 16 amino acids. CDR3 sequence (DNA): TGCGCCAGCAGCCCTTTTAGCGGGGGGGCCGGGGAGACCCAGTACTTC. Encoded protein: CASSPFSGGAGETQYF.

This clonotype came up many times. The chain has TRBV24-1 and TRBJ2-3, with 13 bases that match TRBD2. Germline CDR1 and CDR2: KGHDR and SFDVKD. J gave up 1 base and V 9 bases, and 0 bases lay outside the gene matches. This CDR3 has 14 amino acids. This CDR3 is CATGTSGGTDTQYF. In DNA form, the CDR3 reads TGTGCCACCGGGACTAGCGGGGGCACAGATACGCAGTATTTT.

Comment on this clonotype: Since a far larger clone is one base different, this is likely a read error. This chain joins TRBV6-5 and TRBJ2-7, with D maybe TRBD1 (6 bases). The germline V gene encodes CDR1 MNHEY and CDR2 SVGAGI. The CDR3 totals 14 residues. This CDR3 reads CGSREIVGGYEQYF. The CDR3 bases are TGTGGCAGCAGGGAAATTGTAGGGGGCTACGAGCAGTACTTC.

This clonotype has a count of ten or more. This chain uses TRBV6-2 or TRBV6-3 with TRBJ2-1, with TRBD1 matching over 8 bases. The junction had 4 bases not matched to a gene; V was cut back by 7 bases and J by 5 bases. CDR3 length: 13 amino acids. The germline V gene encodes CDR1 MNHEY and CDR2 SVGEGT. CDR3 amino acids: CASTWTGNNEQFF. DNA of the CDR3: TGTGCCAGCACGTGGACAGGGAACAATGAGCAGTTCTTC.

The chain carries TRBV5-1 and TRBJ2-3, with a tentative D call TRBD2 (6 bases). The V end lost 4 bases, the J end lost 3 bases, and 9 bases lay between the germline ends. Looked up from germline, CDR1 is SGHRS and CDR2 is YFSETQ. The length of the CDR3 is 13 residues. CDR3 region: CASSTGVTDTQYF. In DNA, the CDR3 is TGCGCCAGCAGCACGGGGGTGACAGATACGCAGTATTTT.

This clonotype has ten or more counts. V is TRBV7-2 and J is TRBJ2-1; D not resolved. Germline lookup yields CDR1 SGHTA and CDR2 FQGNSA. This CDR3 comprises 12 residues. Trimming took off 5 bases at V and 9 bases at J, with 11 bases between the two ends. The CDR3: CASSPDLGEQFF. The CDR3 DNA follows: TGTGCCAGCAGCCCCGATTTGGGTGAGCAGTTCTTC. Looking up the rest from reference TRBV7-2 and TRBJ2-1 gives the full variable domain: GAGVSQSPSNKVTEKGKDVELRCDPISGHTALYWYRQSLGQGLEFLIYFQGNSAPDKSGLPSDRFSAERTGGSVSTLTIQRTQQEDSAVYLCASSPDLGEQFFGPGTRLTVL.

This clonotype has only a few counts. CDR3 residues: CASSPSRTRPYGYTF. The CDR3 DNA is TGTGCCAGCAGTCCAAGCAGGACTCGGCCTTATGGCTACACCTTC. The chain joins TRBV12-3 or TRBV12-4 to TRBJ1-2; D gene unclear. The CDR3 contains 15 residues. V gave up 5 bases and J gave up 5 bases, with 18 bases separating them.

This clonotype was picked up a small number of times. The rearrangement uses TRBV20-1 and TRBJ2-1, with a possible D match to TRBD1 (6 bases). There are 14 residues in the CDR3. Germline lookup yields CDR1 DFQATT and CDR2 SNEGSKA (reference sequence). The V gene lost 5 bases and the J gene lost 9 bases, with 20 bases spanning the gap. CDR3 sequence (DNA): TGCAGTGCTGCCAGGACGTCGATGGGGGCTGAGCAGTTCTTC. This translates into CSAARTSMGAEQFF.

This clonotype rates as medium-sized (0.01 to 0.1%). The CDR3 here is CASRKDIGSYNEQFF. The CDR3 bases are TGTGCCAGCAGGAAAGACATTGGGTCCTACAATGAGCAGTTCTTC. The chain uses TRBV6-1 and TRBJ2-1; D is undetermined. Trimming stripped 6 bases from V and 1 base from J, with 13 bases between. Germline CDR1 reads MNHNS; CDR2 reads SASEGT. This CDR3 is built from 15 residues.

This clonotype has at least ten counts. This chain joins TRBV6-6 and TRBJ1-1; 8 nucleotides line up with TRBD1. Trimming took 6 bases from V and 6 from J; bases not matched to a gene: 15. Germline values: CDR1 MNHNY, CDR2 SVGAGI (reference sequence). This CDR3 region has 16 residues. The CDR3 region has the DNA TGTGCCAGCAGCCCTCCCCGACAGGGGATTTTGGCTGAAGCTTTCTTT. It yields the protein CASSPPRQGILAEAFF.

This sequence joins TRBV27 and TRBJ2-3, with 7 bases aligning to TRBD2. The CDR3 loop spans 14 amino acids. Germline assignment: CDR1 MNHEY and CDR2 SMNVEV (reference sequence). With V trimmed by 2 bases and J by 4 bases, 3 bases remained unmatched. CDR3 DNA sequence: TGTGCCAGCAGTTTAGGGACTAATCCAGATACGCAGTATTTT. Translating it yields CASSLGTNPDTQYF.

The chain combines TRBV18 with TRBJ2-1; either TRBD1 or TRBD2 may supply D (7 bases each). Germline V gene sequence: CDR1 KGHSH, CDR2 LQKENI. CDR3 length: 16 amino acids. With 3 bases removed from V and 10 bases from J, the gap between germline ends came to 22 bases. The CDR3: CASSPEFGRGGREQFF. The DNA of the CDR3 is TGTGCCAGCTCACCGGAATTCGGCAGGGGGGGGAGGGAGCAGTTCTTC.

This clonotype showed up many times. The CDR3 sequence is CSAQQDTQYF. CDR3 in DNA: TGCAGCGCCCAACAGGATACGCAGTATTTT. The chain recombines TRBV29-1 with TRBJ2-3, with unresolved D. The CDR3 runs 10 residues. Looked up from germline, CDR1 is SQVTM and CDR2 is ANQGSEA. With 7 bases removed from V and 6 bases from J, the gap between germline ends came to 8 bases.

This clonotype has more than one count but fewer than ten. The rearrangement joins TRBV5-1 to TRBJ2-3, with 9 bases identical to TRBD2. Germline CDR1 is SGHRS and CDR2 is YFSETQ. J lost 3 bases, V lost 5 bases, and 22 bases had no gene match. This CDR3 contains 20 residues. The CDR3, as DNA: TGCGCCAGCAGTTTTCTTTTGACCGATCTATTAGCGGGAGCTACAGATACGCAGTATTTT. Residues: CASSFLLTDLLAGATDTQYF. The full variable domain, in which reference TRBV5-1 and TRBJ2-3 provide the parts outside the CDR3, is KAGVTQTPRYLIKTRGQQVTLSCSPISGHRSVSWYQQTPGQGLQFLFEYFSETQRNKGNFPGRFSGRQFSNSRSEMNVSTLELGDSALYLCASSFLLTDLLAGATDTQYFGPGTRLTVL.

This clonotype appeared many times. This chain uses TRBV5-1 with TRBJ2-3; 8 nucleotides line up with TRBD1. Germline trimming cut 4 bases from V and 2 bases from J; bases unmatched to any gene: 12. The germline V gene has CDR1 SGHRS and CDR2 YFSETQ. CDR3 length: 17 amino acids. In DNA, the CDR3 is TGCGCCAGCAGCGAGAAAGCCGGGACAGGTCCCACAGATACGCAGTATTTT. It is translated as CASSEKAGTGPTDTQYF.

This clonotype was detected many times. The chain combines TRBV4-3 with TRBJ2-1; maybe TRBD2 (5 bases). V was shortened by 4 bases and J by 3 bases, with 13 bases between the two germline ends. The CDR3 contains 15 residues. Germline assignment: CDR1 LGHNA and CDR2 YSLEER. The CDR3 DNA is TGCGCCAGCAGCCGACGCCAGGACTTCTACAATGAGCAGTTCTTC. Translated: CASSRRQDFYNEQFF.

This clonotype was seen many times. The V call is TRBV9, the J call TRBJ2-5; 13 nucleotides match TRBD2. The CDR3 runs 17 residues. V was pared by 3 bases and J by 5 bases, with 10 bases of the junction left unmatched. Germline V gene lookup returns CDR1 SGDLS and CDR2 YYNGEE. CDR3 in DNA: TGTGCCAGCAGCGGGCAGACTAGCGGGAGGCCCCGTGAGACCCAGTACTTC. It yields the protein CASSGQTSGRPRETQYF.

The sample holds many counts of this clonotype. The genes are TRBV5-1 and TRBJ2-2; D unresolved. The CDR3 is 15 amino acids. CDR1 SGHRS and CDR2 YFSETQ come from the germline V gene. Trimming left V 0 bases short and J 0 bases short, with 6 bases between. CDR3 protein: CASSLGHTNTGELFF. The CDR3 DNA is TGCGCCAGCAGCTTGGGACATACGAACACCGGGGAGCTGTTTTTT.

This clonotype was seen repeatedly, ten times or more. This chain uses TRBV3-1 with TRBJ2-7; D is possibly TRBD2 (5 bases). CDR3 size: 14 residues. Trimming pared 2 bases from V and 5 bases from J, leaving 13 bases between. Germline lookup yields CDR1 LGHDT and CDR2 YNNKEL (reference sequence). CDR3 protein: CASSQQLVLHEQYF. CDR3 DNA sequence: TGTGCCAGCAGCCAACAACTAGTCCTCCACGAGCAGTACTTC.

V gene TRBV5-1 combines with J gene TRBJ2-2; D ambiguous. The CDR3 covers 14 residues. Germline lookup yields CDR1 SGHRS and CDR2 YFSETQ. The germline V and J ends were trimmed by 2 bases and 0 bases, with 5 bases remaining between them. DNA of the CDR3: TGCGCCAGCAGCTTAGGAGCGAACACCGGGGAGCTGTTTTTT. It yields the protein CASSLGANTGELFF.

This clonotype was observed a few times. The V call is TRBV20-1, the J call TRBJ1-3, with 11 bases lining up with TRBD1. This CDR3 spans 17 amino acids. The junction had 7 bases not matched to a gene; V was cut back by 1 base and J by 2 bases. Germline lookup yields CDR1 DFQATT and CDR2 SNEGSKA (reference sequence). In nucleotides, the CDR3 is TGCAGTGCTAGAGCCCCCCAGGGACAGGGGGCTGGAAACACCATATATTTT. As protein: CSARAPQGQGAGNTIYF.

This clonotype was seen repeatedly, ten times or more. V usage is TRBV29-1 and J usage is TRBJ2-1, with D perhaps matching TRBD1 or TRBD2 (5 bases each). V lost 7 bases and J 2 bases, leaving 12 bases between the germline ends. CDR3 length equals 13 residues. Germline V gene lookup returns CDR1 SQVTM and CDR2 ANQGSEA. CDR3 coding DNA: TGCAGCGGTGCGTTGGGGGCCTACAATGAGCAGTTCTTC. Its translation is CSGALGAYNEQFF.

In this sample, this clonotype turned up many times. The chain links TRBV7-9 to TRBJ2-5, with 10 nucleotides matching TRBD2. This CDR3 has 16 amino acids. V was clipped by 5 bases and J by 3 bases; unmatched bases: 9. Per germline, CDR1 SEHNR and CDR2 FQNEAQ (reference sequence). The CDR3 DNA reads TGTGCCAGCAGCCGACCGACCGGGACTAGCGAAGAGACCCAGTACTTC. Protein sequence: CASSRPTGTSEETQYF. The variable domain in full, with the rest retrieved from reference TRBV7-9 and TRBJ2-5, is DTGVSQNPRHKITKRGQNVTFRCDPISEHNRLYWYRQTLGQGPEFLTYFQNEAQLEKSRLLSDRFSAERPKGSFSTLEIQRTEQGDSAMYLCASSRPTGTSEETQYFGPGTRLLVL.

This clonotype has a count of ten or more. The chain is built from TRBV18 and TRBJ2-3; TRBD1 is a possible D gene (5 bases). This CDR3 spans 14 amino acids. Germline CDR1 and CDR2: KGHSH and LQKENI. Trimming stripped 0 bases from V and 3 bases from J, with 7 bases between. The CDR3 spells CASSPPRATDTQYF. The CDR3 DNA follows: TGTGCCAGCTCACCACCCAGGGCGACAGATACGCAGTATTTT.

This clonotype was picked up many times. This chain joins TRBV3-1 and TRBJ2-5; 11 bases map to TRBD2. CDR1 and CDR2 (germline): LGHDT, YNNKEL (reference sequence). V was clipped by 7 bases and J by 2 bases; unmatched bases: 3. The CDR3 runs 14 residues. This CDR3 reads CASTIAGGQETQYF. The CDR3 region has the DNA TGTGCCAGCACTATAGCGGGAGGGCAAGAGACCCAGTACTTC.